This TCR beta chain came from a study of liver allograft versus peripheral blood T cells. Looking at the study overall: Transplanted livers and recipients' peripheral blood had their T cell receptor repertoires compared. General study results and limits: According to reports, the T cell receptor repertoires inside liver allografts differed from those in peripheral blood.

MiXCR, run by TCRdb on the reads, gives a single entry per CDR3 protein. The sample shows approximately 7,600 distinct CDR3 sequences, roughly a sixth of them seen only once. Looked up from germline, CDR1 is KGHSH and CDR2 is LQKENI. The CDR3 length is 16 residues. Trimming removed 3 bases from V and 0 bases from J; junction bases left unmatched: 5. This clonotype was seen repeatedly, ten times or more. The antigen is unknown. The rearrangement links TRBV18 to TRBJ2-7; the match to TRBD1 covers 10 bases. The clonotype was recovered from a human patient who had a liver transplant. The graft donor may be the source of some T cells. CDR3 in amino acids: CASSPRGQGNSYEQYF. The DNA of the CDR3 is TGTGCCAGCTCACCTCGGGGACAGGGGAACTCCTACGAGCAGTACTTC.